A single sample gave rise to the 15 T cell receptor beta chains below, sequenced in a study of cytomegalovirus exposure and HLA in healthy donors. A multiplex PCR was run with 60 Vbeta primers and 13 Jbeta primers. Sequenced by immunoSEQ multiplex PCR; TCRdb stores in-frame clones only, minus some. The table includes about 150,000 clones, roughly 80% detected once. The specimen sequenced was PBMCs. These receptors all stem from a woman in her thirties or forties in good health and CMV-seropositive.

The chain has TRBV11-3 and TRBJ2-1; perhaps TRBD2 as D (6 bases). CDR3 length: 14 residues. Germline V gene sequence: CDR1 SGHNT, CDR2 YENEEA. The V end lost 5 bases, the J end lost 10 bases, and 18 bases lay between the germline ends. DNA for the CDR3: TGTGCCAGCAGCCTTCGTCCTAGCGACCCCGAGCAGTTCTTC. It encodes CASSLRPSDPEQFF.

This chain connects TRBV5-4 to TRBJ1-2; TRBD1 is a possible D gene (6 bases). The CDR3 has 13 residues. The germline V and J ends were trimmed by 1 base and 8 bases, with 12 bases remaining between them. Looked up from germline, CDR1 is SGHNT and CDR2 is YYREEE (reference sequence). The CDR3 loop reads CASSLKGVSGYTF. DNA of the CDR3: TGTGCCAGCAGCTTGAAGGGGGTGTCCGGCTACACCTTC.

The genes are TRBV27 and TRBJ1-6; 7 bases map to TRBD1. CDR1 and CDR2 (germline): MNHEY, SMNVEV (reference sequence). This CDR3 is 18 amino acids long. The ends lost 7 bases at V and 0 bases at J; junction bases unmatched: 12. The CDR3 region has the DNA TGTGCCAGCACCAAATTCTTACAGGGGAACTCCTATAATTCACCCCTCCACTTT. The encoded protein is CASTKFLQGNSYNSPLHF.

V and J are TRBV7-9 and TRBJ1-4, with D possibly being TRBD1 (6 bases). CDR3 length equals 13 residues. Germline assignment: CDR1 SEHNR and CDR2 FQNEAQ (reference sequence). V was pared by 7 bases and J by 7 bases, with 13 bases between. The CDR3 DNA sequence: TGTGCCAGCACCCAGGGGCGAGTTGAAAAACTGTTTTTT. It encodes CASTQGRVEKLFF.

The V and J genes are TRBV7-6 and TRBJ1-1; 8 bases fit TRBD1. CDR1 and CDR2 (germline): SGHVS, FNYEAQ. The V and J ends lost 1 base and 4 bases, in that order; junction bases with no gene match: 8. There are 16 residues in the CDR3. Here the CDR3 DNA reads TGTGCCAGCAGCTTAGGGCCAGGGGACAGGACCACTGAAGCTTTCTTT. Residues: CASSLGPGDRTTEAFF. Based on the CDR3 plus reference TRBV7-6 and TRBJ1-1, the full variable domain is GAGVSQSPRYKVTKRGQDVALRCDPISGHVSLYWYRQALGQGPEFLTYFNYEAQQDKSGLPNDRFSAERPEGSISTLTIQRTEQRDSAMYRCASSLGPGDRTTEAFFGQGTRLTVV.

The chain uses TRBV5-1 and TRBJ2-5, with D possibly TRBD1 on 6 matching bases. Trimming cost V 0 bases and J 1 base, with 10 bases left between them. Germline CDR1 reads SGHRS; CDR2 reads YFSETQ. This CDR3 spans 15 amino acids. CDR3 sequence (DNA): TGCGCCAGCAGCTTGGATCAGGGGTCCCAAGAGACCCAGTACTTC. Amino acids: CASSLDQGSQETQYF.

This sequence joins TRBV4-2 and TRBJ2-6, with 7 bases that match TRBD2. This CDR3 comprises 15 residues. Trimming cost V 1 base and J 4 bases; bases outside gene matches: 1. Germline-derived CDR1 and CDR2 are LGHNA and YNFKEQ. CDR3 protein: CASSQGGGGANVLTF. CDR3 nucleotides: TGTGCCAGCAGCCAAGGCGGGGGAGGGGCCAACGTCCTGACTTTC.

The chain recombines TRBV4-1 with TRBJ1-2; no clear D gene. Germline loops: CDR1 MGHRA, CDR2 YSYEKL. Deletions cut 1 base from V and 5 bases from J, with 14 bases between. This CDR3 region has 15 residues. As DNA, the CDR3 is TGCGCCAGCAGCCAAGTAGCGGCAGCCCGGTATGGCTACACCTTC. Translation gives CASSQVAAARYGYTF.

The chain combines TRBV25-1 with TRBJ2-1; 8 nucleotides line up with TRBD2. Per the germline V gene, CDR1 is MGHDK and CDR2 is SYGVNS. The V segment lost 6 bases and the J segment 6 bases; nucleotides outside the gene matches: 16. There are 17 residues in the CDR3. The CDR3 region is CASRPLGGAGALNEQFF. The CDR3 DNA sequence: TGTGCCAGCAGGCCCCTAGGGGGAGCGGGGGCCCTCAATGAGCAGTTCTTC.

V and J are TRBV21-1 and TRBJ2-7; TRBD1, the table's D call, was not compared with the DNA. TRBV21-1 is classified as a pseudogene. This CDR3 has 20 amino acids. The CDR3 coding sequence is TGTGCCAGCAGCAAAGGAAATCGTGATCGGCAGGGGGCATATTTGGACGAGCAGTACTTC. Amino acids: CASSKGNRDRQGAYLDEQYF.

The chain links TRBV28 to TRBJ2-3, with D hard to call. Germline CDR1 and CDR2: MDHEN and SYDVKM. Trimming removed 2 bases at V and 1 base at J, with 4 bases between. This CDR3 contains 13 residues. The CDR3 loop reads CASSLLRTDTQYF. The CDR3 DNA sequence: TGTGCCAGCAGTTTACTCCGCACAGATACGCAGTATTTT.

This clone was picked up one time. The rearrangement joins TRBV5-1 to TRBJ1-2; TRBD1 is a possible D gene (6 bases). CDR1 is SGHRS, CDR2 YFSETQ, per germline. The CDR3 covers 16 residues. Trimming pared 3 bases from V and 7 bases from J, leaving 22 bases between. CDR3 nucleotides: TGCGCCAGCAGCTCTTCGGCCCGGGGGGCTTCAACTGGCTACACCTTC. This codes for CASSSSARGASTGYTF. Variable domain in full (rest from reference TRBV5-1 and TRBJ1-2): KAGVTQTPRYLIKTRGQQVTLSCSPISGHRSVSWYQQTPGQGLQFLFEYFSETQRNKGNFPGRFSGRQFSNSRSEMNVSTLELGDSALYLCASSSSARGASTGYTFGSGTRLTVV.

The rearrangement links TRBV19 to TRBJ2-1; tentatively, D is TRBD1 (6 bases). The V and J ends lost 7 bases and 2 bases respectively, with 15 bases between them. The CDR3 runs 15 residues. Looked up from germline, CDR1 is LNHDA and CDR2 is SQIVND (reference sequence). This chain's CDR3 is CASTSATGPYNEQFF. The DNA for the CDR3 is TGTGCCAGTACTTCCGCTACAGGGCCCTACAATGAGCAGTTCTTC.

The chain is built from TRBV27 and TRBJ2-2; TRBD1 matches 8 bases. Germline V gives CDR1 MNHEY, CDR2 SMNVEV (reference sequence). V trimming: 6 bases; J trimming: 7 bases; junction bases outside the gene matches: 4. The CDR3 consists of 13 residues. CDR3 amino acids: CASRTQGGGELFF. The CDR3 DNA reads TGTGCCAGCAGAACACAGGGGGGCGGGGAGCTGTTTTTT.

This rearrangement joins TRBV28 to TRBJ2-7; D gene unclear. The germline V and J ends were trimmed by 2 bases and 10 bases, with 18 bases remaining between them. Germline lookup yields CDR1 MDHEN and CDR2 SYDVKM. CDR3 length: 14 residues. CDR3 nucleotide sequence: TGTGCCAGCAGTTTAGCTGACGCACTGGCGACTCAGTACTTC. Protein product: CASSLADALATQYF.